This entry concerns a single TCR beta chain. These data come from a study of blood T cell repertoires in COVID-19. Background on the study: COVID-19 samples, acute and convalescent, were from the United States, Italy and Spain.

This CDR3 is built from 13 residues. The germline CDR1 and CDR2 sequences are SGHVS and FQNEAQ. V dropped 2 bases and J dropped 6 bases, with 11 bases sitting between them. The table came from immunoSEQ multiplex PCR; TCRdb's copy has only in-frame clones and leaves some out. The profile shows about 300,000 clones, nearly 90% of them singletons. This TCR was sampled from a woman younger than 45 with COVID-19, enrolled during active disease. The sample taken for sequencing was peripheral blood. This chain joins TRBV7-8 and TRBJ2-7, with D maybe TRBD1 (7 bases). CDR3 region: CASSLPQGGEQYF. The CDR3 nucleotides are TGTGCCAGCAGCTTACCCCAGGGGGGCGAGCAGTACTTC.